This TCR beta chain was documented in a study of spatial heterogeneity in lung cancer. Germline V CDR1 and CDR2: GTSNPN, SVGIG (reference sequence). V lost 5 bases and J 5 bases, leaving 19 bases between the germline ends. The CDR3 is made up of 14 amino acids. The time point: sample taken at primary tumor resection. Whole RNA came from tumor, nontumor lung or frozen PBMC and was sequenced without being sorted. TCRdb redid the calling of the 5' RACE reads with MiXCR, one entry per CDR3 protein. The sample lists tens of thousands of distinct CDR3 sequences, about an eighth seen once, with approximately 39% in the top ten.

Source: PBMCs, taken at surgery. The chain carries TRBV30 and TRBJ2-7; maybe TRBD1 (6 bases). This receptor was identified in a male donor with early-stage non-small cell lung cancer. CDR3 protein: CAWGQKTDVDEQYF. The CDR3 DNA sequence: TGTGCCTGGGGACAGAAAACCGACGTAGACGAGCAGTACTTC.